What follows is one T cell receptor (beta chain) and its context. This record comes from a study of blood T cell repertoires in COVID-19. Study summary: Samples representing acute and convalescent COVID-19 were sourced from the United States, Italy and Spain. The analysed material was cDNA or gDNA that came from T cells, B-cell-depleted T cells, or PBMCs.

Trimming shortened V by 3 bases and J by 0 bases, and 18 bases separated the two germline ends. This CDR3 has 18 residues. Germline CDR1 and CDR2: MGHRA and YSYEKL. In the original workflow: Amplification from reference gene primers served as the basis for estimated nucleated cell counts. The protocol was immunoSEQ multiplex PCR, while the TCRdb copy is restricted to in-frame clones and leaves out a portion. V, J and clone size are those of that table, while D and trimming were read from the DNA. The sample records about 150,000 clones, approximately 80% being singletons. The chain couples TRBV4-1 to TRBJ1-5; D uncertain. Sequencing input: peripheral blood. This clonotype was sampled from a woman of 80 years or more with acute or convalescent COVID-19. The CDR3 region has the DNA TGCGCCAGCAGCCATCTCATCGGAGGGCGGTCTAGCAATCAGCCCCAGCATTTT. Protein product: CASSHLIGGRSSNQPQHF.